The clone carrying this TCR beta chain has at least ten counts. This entry belongs to a study of T-cell reconstitution after alpha-beta-depleted transplantation in children. V was clipped by 0 bases and J by 4 bases; unmatched bases: 6. The germline V gene has CDR1 SGHRS and CDR2 YFSETQ. The CDR3 has 15 residues. Unique molecular identifiers were built into the TCRbeta library. TCRdb re-analysed the PCR reads in MiXCR, keeping a single row per CDR3 protein. Here the sample spans roughly 190,000 distinct CDR3 sequences, roughly 14% being singletons. Here the sequenced sample was PBMCs from the stem cell graft donor, taken from the stem cell graft. The source of this sequence is a human donor who donated a stem cell graft to a child with acute lymphoblastic leukemia. This rearrangement joins TRBV5-1 to TRBJ1-2, with 7 bases identical to TRBD1. This CDR3 is CASSLDRGGVYGYTF. The CDR3 DNA reads as TGCGCCAGCAGCTTGGATAGAGGGGGCGTCTATGGCTACACCTTC.